This T cell receptor (beta chain) is drawn from a study of blood T cell repertoires in COVID-19. Across the study: Samples representing acute and convalescent COVID-19 were sourced from the United States, Italy and Spain. In each case, the material was cDNA or gDNA derived from T cells, B-cell-depleted T cells, or PBMCs.

The V and J ends lost 1 base and 4 bases, in that order; junction bases with no gene match: 7. The length of the CDR3 is 16 residues. The germline V gene has CDR1 MNHNS and CDR2 SASEGT. Individuals drawn from about two dozen US areas were about 18 to 100 years old. Per the original methods: Reference gene primer amplification in the assay estimated nucleated cell counts. Produced via immunoSEQ multiplex PCR; TCRdb's table is partial and in-frame only. V, J and clone size were drawn from that table, and D and trimming were deduced from the DNA. Found here are more than 150,000 clones, about 80% of them singletons; the top ten hold 9.5% to 11%.

The clonotype was recovered from a man aged 50 to 59 who had recovered from COVID-19. Material for sequencing was PBMCs or T cells enriched from blood (not recorded which). The chain is built from TRBV6-1 and TRBJ1-2; 9 nucleotides match TRBD1. CDR3 nucleotides: TGTGCCAGCAGTGAAGTACAGGGGGCGCAGCTCTATGGCTACACCTTC. It specifies CASSEVQGAQLYGYTF.